These 29 T cell receptor beta chains were sequenced from one sample in a study of beta chain features in type 1 diabetes. The study reverse transcribed the entire isolated RNA, so it sequenced expressed TCRB transcripts. The method was immunoSEQ multiplex PCR; TCRdb's version includes in-frame clones alone and lacks a portion of them. The sample has under 300,000 clones; roughly 8% are singletons. What was sequenced was central memory CD4+ T cells from blood. The source is a woman between 18 and 29 years old in good health.

To note about this clone: A clone one base away is much larger, so this may be a read error. Other DNA sequences in this specimen translate into the identical CDR3. The V and J genes are TRBV7-8 and TRBJ1-4; D may be TRBD1 (6 bases). The CDR3 has 12 amino acids. The V and J ends lost 5 bases and 8 bases respectively, with 9 bases between them. Germline lookup yields CDR1 SGHVS and CDR2 FQNEAQ. CDR3 sequence: CASSPQGEKLFF. CDR3 sequence (DNA): TGTGCCAGCAGCCCCCAGGGGGAAAAACTGTTTTTT.

J is TRBJ1-2 and V is TRBV5-6; D gene unclear. The CDR3 sequence is 14 residues long. Trimming cost V 0 bases and J 4 bases, with 10 bases left between them. Germline assignment: CDR1 SGHDT and CDR2 YYEEEE. CDR3 nucleotides: TGTGCCAGCAGCTTGGCCGAGGGATTCTATGGCTACACCTTC. Protein sequence: CASSLAEGFYGYTF.

V usage is TRBV5-1 and J usage is TRBJ2-1; possible D gene TRBD2, 5 bases. Between the trimmed V and J ends, which lost 0 bases and 1 base, there was a span of 14 bases. In germline, CDR1 is SGHRS, CDR2 YFSETQ. This CDR3 is built from 17 residues. This chain's CDR3 is CASSLVVRGPSYNEQFF. CDR3 nucleotide sequence: TGCGCCAGCAGCTTGGTAGTACGGGGTCCATCCTACAATGAGCAGTTCTTC.

V and J are TRBV5-5 and TRBJ2-1; D is unresolved. In germline, CDR1 is SGHKS, CDR2 YYEKEE (reference sequence). V lost 1 base and J 5 bases, leaving 4 bases between the germline ends. The CDR3 is 12 amino acids. This CDR3 is CASSLPHNEQFF. The CDR3 DNA follows: TGTGCCAGCAGCTTGCCTCACAATGAGCAGTTCTTC.

The chain uses TRBV13 and TRBJ2-1; a weak D match, TRBD2 (6 bases). The CDR3 runs 17 residues. CDR1 is PRHDT and CDR2 is FYEKMQ in the germline V gene (reference sequence). Trimming removed 3 bases from V and 1 base from J, with 16 bases in between. The CDR3 spells CASSFSPPGTSYNEQFF. The CDR3 DNA sequence: TGTGCCAGCAGCTTCTCCCCACCGGGGACTTCCTACAATGAGCAGTTCTTC.

The rearrangement uses TRBV19 and TRBJ2-7, with D perhaps matching TRBD1 (5 bases). The CDR3 is 14 residues long. V lost 3 bases and J lost 2, with 11 bases in between. CDR1 is LNHDA and CDR2 is SQIVND in the germline V gene (reference sequence). Here the CDR3 reads CASSIGDSTYEQYF. Written as DNA, the CDR3 is TGTGCCAGTAGTATCGGAGACAGTACCTACGAGCAGTACTTC.

This chain uses TRBV6-5 with TRBJ1-6; D unresolved. V was clipped by 0 bases and J by 9 bases, with 12 bases between them. The CDR3 is made up of 15 amino acids. Germline assignment: CDR1 MNHEY and CDR2 SVGAGI. CDR3 DNA: TGTGCCAGCAGTTACTCGAGCGCAAGGAGTTCACCCCTCCACTTT. This codes for CASSYSSARSSPLHF.

The chain couples TRBV2 to TRBJ1-1; D call uncertain. This CDR3 has 13 residues. Trimming pared 4 bases from V and 7 bases from J, leaving 13 bases between. Germline V gene sequence: CDR1 SNHLY, CDR2 FYNNEI. CDR3 residues: CASSVVRISEAFF. CDR3 coding DNA: TGTGCCAGCAGTGTTGTCAGGATCAGTGAAGCTTTCTTT. The full variable domain, completed using reference TRBV2 and TRBJ1-1, is EPEVTQTPSHQVTQMGQEVILRCVPISNHLYFYWYRQILGQKVEFLVSFYNNEISEKSEIFDDQFSVERPDGSNFTLKIRSTKLEDSAMYFCASSVVRISEAFFGQGTRLTVV.

This clone was counted a few times. This chain uses TRBV19 with TRBJ2-4; a possible D gene is TRBD1 (5 bases). This CDR3 is 16 amino acids long. Germline V gene data show CDR1 as LNHDA and CDR2 as SQIVND (reference sequence). The germline V and J ends were trimmed by 6 bases and 0 bases, with 15 bases remaining between them. CDR3 sequence reads: CASRPRQLLAKNIQYF. CDR3 nucleotides: TGTGCCAGTAGACCCCGACAGCTTCTAGCCAAAAACATTCAGTACTTC.

V gene TRBV6-5 combines with J gene TRBJ2-3; 7 nucleotides agree with TRBD1. With 5 bases clipped from V and 1 base from J, the junction kept 6 bases outside the gene matches. The germline V gene encodes CDR1 MNHEY and CDR2 SVGAGI. The CDR3 is 15 amino acids. As DNA, the CDR3 is TGTGCCAGCAGTCGAACAGGGGAAGGCACAGATACGCAGTATTTT. It yields the protein CASSRTGEGTDTQYF.

A few counts support this clone. V is TRBV5-1 and J is TRBJ1-1, with D unresolved. Trimming left V 6 bases short and J 0 bases short, with 21 bases between. The CDR3 has 17 residues. CDR1 and CDR2 from the germline V gene are SGHRS and YFSETQ. In DNA form, the CDR3 reads TGCGCCAGCAATCCCACTACTCGTGTCGGTATGAACACTGAAGCTTTCTTT. Translation gives CASNPTTRVGMNTEAFF.

The chain carries TRBV7-2 and TRBJ2-1, with D hard to call. This CDR3 comprises 11 residues. CDR1 is SGHTA, CDR2 FQGNSA, per germline. V gave up 5 bases and J gave up 10 bases, with 9 bases separating them. The DNA for the CDR3 is TGTGCCAGCAGCCCGGTCCGGGAGCAGTTCTTC. It encodes CASSPVREQFF.

The chain carries TRBV9 and TRBJ2-2; 9 bases map to TRBD1. The CDR3 loop spans 16 amino acids. J gave up 4 bases and V 6 bases, and 10 bases lay outside the gene matches. Germline CDR1 SGDLS, CDR2 YYNGEE. CDR3 region: CASTQTGGSGTGELFF. CDR3 bases: TGTGCCAGCACACAAACAGGGGGCTCGGGCACCGGGGAGCTGTTTTTT.

The chain has TRBV25-1 and TRBJ2-1, with 12 bases identical to TRBD1. The germline CDR1 and CDR2 sequences are MGHDK and SYGVNS. The CDR3 is 14 residues long. After removal of 4 bases from V and 10 bases from J, the junction contained 5 bases not matched to a gene. CDR3 DNA: TGTGCCAGCAGTGGGGACAGGGGGCTATGGGAGCAGTTCTTC. Translating gives CASSGDRGLWEQFF.

V is TRBV2 and J is TRBJ2-6; D is perhaps TRBD1 (5 bases). Per the germline V gene, CDR1 is SNHLY and CDR2 is FYNNEI. V was shortened by 4 bases and J by 0 bases, with 16 bases between the two germline ends. The length of the CDR3 is 18 residues. The CDR3 DNA reads TGTGCCAGCAGTGTGTTGGGCAGGACACTCTCTGGGGCCAACGTCCTGACTTTC. Its translation is CASSVLGRTLSGANVLTF. The full variable domain, with the rest looked up from reference TRBV2 and TRBJ2-6, is EPEVTQTPSHQVTQMGQEVILRCVPISNHLYFYWYRQILGQKVEFLVSFYNNEISEKSEIFDDQFSVERPDGSNFTLKIRSTKLEDSAMYFCASSVLGRTLSGANVLTFGAGSRLTVL.

A single count supports this clone. The chain couples TRBV4-2 to TRBJ1-3, with D possibly matching TRBD1 (5 bases). V was trimmed by 0 bases and J by 9 bases, leaving 18 bases between them. The germline CDR1 and CDR2 sequences are LGHNA and YNFKEQ. The length of the CDR3 is 16 residues. CDR3 sequence: CASSQEVGRVGGTIYF. The CDR3 DNA reads TGTGCCAGCAGCCAAGAGGTTGGCAGGGTTGGCGGCACCATATATTTT.

This clone was counted ten times or more. V and J are TRBV2 and TRBJ1-3; D unresolved. The germline gives CDR1 SNHLY, CDR2 FYNNEI. V shed 4 bases and J shed 2 bases, with 9 bases lying between them. CDR3 length: 14 amino acids. The CDR3 DNA reads as TGTGCCAGCAGTGGCAGTAATGCTGGAAACACCATATATTTT. It is translated as CASSGSNAGNTIYF.

Only a few counts were recorded for this clone. The DNA for the CDR3 is TGTGCCAGCACTTCTTTGGGGGCCGGGTTTGAGGATGGCTACACCTTC. Translated: CASTSLGAGFEDGYTF. V is TRBV27 and J is TRBJ1-2; D perhaps matches TRBD1 (6 bases). The ends were cut back, 7 bases at V and 6 bases at J, with 24 bases in the middle. In germline, CDR1 is MNHEY, CDR2 SMNVEV (reference sequence). CDR3 length equals 16 residues.

This clone was seen only a few times. The chain joins TRBV27 to TRBJ2-5, with D unclear. The V and J ends lost 4 bases and 4 bases respectively, with 13 bases between them. The germline V gene encodes CDR1 MNHEY and CDR2 SMNVEV (reference sequence). The CDR3 sequence is 14 residues long. CDR3 protein: CASSYGSRGETQYF. CDR3 sequence (DNA): TGTGCCAGCAGTTACGGTTCTCGAGGAGAGACCCAGTACTTC.

This clone was seen ten or more times. The V call is TRBV7-8, the J call TRBJ1-2, with 7 bases fitting TRBD1. The CDR3 is made up of 14 amino acids. The germline CDR1 and CDR2 sequences are SGHVS and FQNEAQ. The V gene end was trimmed by 2 bases and the J gene end by 3 bases; junction bases not matched to a gene: 3. CDR3 DNA sequence: TGTGCCAGCAGCTTACCAGGGGGTGACTATGGCTACACCTTC. Protein product: CASSLPGGDYGYTF.

The CDR3 spells CASSLAPDSDTQYF. CDR3 nucleotides: TGTGCCAGCAGCTTGGCCCCAGACTCAGATACGCAGTATTTT. This chain uses TRBV5-4 with TRBJ2-3; D is unresolved. This CDR3 region has 14 residues. CDR1 SGHNT and CDR2 YYREEE come from the germline V gene (reference sequence). Trimming stripped 0 bases from V and 4 bases from J, with 9 bases between.

This chain connects TRBV5-4 to TRBJ1-6; D is perhaps TRBD1 (5 bases). Germline V gene lookup returns CDR1 SGHNT and CDR2 YYREEE (reference sequence). V was clipped by 4 bases and J by 8 bases, with 19 bases between them. This CDR3 has 16 amino acids. CDR3 nucleotide sequence: TGTGCCAGCAGCCCTCGGGGGGGACGGCCCGATTCACCCCTCCACTTT. It codes for CASSPRGGRPDSPLHF. Supplemented by reference TRBV5-4 and TRBJ1-6, the full variable domain reads ETGVTQSPTHLIKTRGQQVTLRCSSQSGHNTVSWYQQALGQGPQFIFQYYREEENGRGNFPPRFSGLQFPNYSSELNVNALELDDSALYLCASSPRGGRPDSPLHFGNGTRLTVT.

This chain uses TRBV27 with TRBJ1-5; D is undetermined. Trimming took 3 bases from V and 1 from J, leaving 16 bases between them. Germline CDR1 MNHEY, CDR2 SMNVEV (reference sequence). The CDR3 has 17 amino acids. The CDR3 protein is CASSLFSPGQSNQPQHF. DNA of the CDR3: TGTGCCAGCAGTTTGTTTTCCCCTGGGCAGAGCAATCAGCCCCAGCATTTT.

V usage is TRBV30 and J usage is TRBJ2-6; weak D call: TRBD2 (5 bases). Trimming removed 4 bases from V and 4 bases from J, with 8 bases in between. The CDR3 consists of 13 residues. The V gene's germline CDR1 is GTSNPN and CDR2 SVGIG (reference sequence). CDR3 coding DNA: TGTGCCTGGACTACGGGAGGGGCCAACGTCCTGACTTTC. Amino acid sequence: CAWTTGGANVLTF.

This clone was seen only a few times. J is TRBJ2-2 and V is TRBV30; D gene uncertain. The germline CDR1 and CDR2 sequences are GTSNPN and SVGIG (reference sequence). Trimming removed 0 bases at V and 6 bases at J, with 11 bases between. This CDR3 has 14 amino acids. The CDR3, as DNA: TGTGCCTGGAGTGTGGATGGGATCCCCGGGGAGCTGTTTTTT. The encoded protein is CAWSVDGIPGELFF. Full variable domain (rest looked up from reference TRBV30 and TRBJ2-2): SQTIHQWPATLVQPVGSPLSLECTVEGTSNPNLYWYRQAAGRGLQLLFYSVGIGQISSEVPQNLSASRPQDRQFILSSKKLLLSDSGFYLCAWSVDGIPGELFFGEGSRLTVL.

This clone appeared many times. V usage is TRBV18 and J usage is TRBJ1-4, with D perhaps matching TRBD1 (5 bases). This CDR3 region has 15 residues. The germline V and J ends were trimmed by 3 bases and 8 bases, with 16 bases remaining between them. The V gene's germline CDR1 is KGHSH and CDR2 LQKENI. CDR3 sequence reads: CASSPSRERDEKLFF. The CDR3 DNA sequence: TGTGCCAGCTCACCTTCCAGGGAACGGGACGAAAAACTGTTTTTT.

A few counts support this clone. V and J are TRBV7-3 and TRBJ2-2; D ambiguous. Germline V gene data show CDR1 as SGHTA and CDR2 as FQGTGA. The CDR3 sequence is 16 residues long. V lost 2 bases to trimming and J lost 3 bases, with 13 bases between them. DNA for the CDR3: TGTGCCAGCAGCTTAGTGGGTTTTACGGACACCGGGGAGCTGTTTTTT. As protein: CASSLVGFTDTGELFF.

The sample holds many counts of this clone. This chain uses TRBV7-9 with TRBJ1-1; no firm D call. The CDR3 has 14 residues. Trimming took 7 bases from V and 4 from J, leaving 16 bases between them. The germline gives CDR1 SEHNR, CDR2 FQNEAQ (reference sequence). This chain's CDR3 is CASTYPVVVTEAFF. CDR3 sequence (DNA): TGTGCCAGCACCTACCCTGTGGTCGTCACTGAAGCTTTCTTT.

This clone was detected ten times or more. The CDR3 coding sequence is TGTGCCAGCAGCTTCCGAACCGGGGCCAACGTCCTGACTTTC. The encoded protein is CASSFRTGANVLTF. The V gene is TRBV11-2, the J gene TRBJ2-6; D call uncertain. Germline CDR1 reads SGHAT; CDR2 reads FQNNGV. Trimming cost V 3 bases and J 4 bases, with 7 bases left between them. The CDR3 has 14 amino acids.